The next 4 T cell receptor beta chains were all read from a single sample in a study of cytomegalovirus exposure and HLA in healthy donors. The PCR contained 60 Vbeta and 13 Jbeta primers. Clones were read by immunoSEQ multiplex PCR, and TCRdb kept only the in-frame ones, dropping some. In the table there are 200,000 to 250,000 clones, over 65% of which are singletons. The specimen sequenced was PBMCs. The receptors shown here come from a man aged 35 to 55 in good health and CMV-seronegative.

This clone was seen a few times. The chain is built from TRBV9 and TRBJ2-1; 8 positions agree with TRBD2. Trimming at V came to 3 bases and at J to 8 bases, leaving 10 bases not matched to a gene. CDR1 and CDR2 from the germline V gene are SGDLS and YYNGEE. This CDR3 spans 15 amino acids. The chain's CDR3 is CASSAGTRRGDEQFF. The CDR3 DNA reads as TGTGCCAGCAGCGCTGGGACTAGGCGAGGGGATGAGCAGTTCTTC.

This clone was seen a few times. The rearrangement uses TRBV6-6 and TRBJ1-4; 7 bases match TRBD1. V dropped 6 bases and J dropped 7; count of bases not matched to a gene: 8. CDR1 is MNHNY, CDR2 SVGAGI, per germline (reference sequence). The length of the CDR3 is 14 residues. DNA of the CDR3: TGTGCCAGCAGCATCCGGGACAGAGCTGAAAAACTGTTTTTT. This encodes CASSIRDRAEKLFF.

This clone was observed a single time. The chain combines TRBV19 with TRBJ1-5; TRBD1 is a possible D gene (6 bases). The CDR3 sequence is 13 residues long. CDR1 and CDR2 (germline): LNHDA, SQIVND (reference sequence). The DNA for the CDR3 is TGTGCTGGGGGCGGGGGTGGCAATCAGCCCCAGCATTTT. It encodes CAGGGGGNQPQHF.

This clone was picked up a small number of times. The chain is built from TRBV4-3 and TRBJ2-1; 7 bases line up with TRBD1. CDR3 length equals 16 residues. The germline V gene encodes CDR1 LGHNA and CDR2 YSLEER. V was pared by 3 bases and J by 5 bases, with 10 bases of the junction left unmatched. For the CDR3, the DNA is TGCGCCAGCAGCCATATTAAACAGGGGCGAAACAATGAGCAGTTCTTC. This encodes CASSHIKQGRNNEQFF.